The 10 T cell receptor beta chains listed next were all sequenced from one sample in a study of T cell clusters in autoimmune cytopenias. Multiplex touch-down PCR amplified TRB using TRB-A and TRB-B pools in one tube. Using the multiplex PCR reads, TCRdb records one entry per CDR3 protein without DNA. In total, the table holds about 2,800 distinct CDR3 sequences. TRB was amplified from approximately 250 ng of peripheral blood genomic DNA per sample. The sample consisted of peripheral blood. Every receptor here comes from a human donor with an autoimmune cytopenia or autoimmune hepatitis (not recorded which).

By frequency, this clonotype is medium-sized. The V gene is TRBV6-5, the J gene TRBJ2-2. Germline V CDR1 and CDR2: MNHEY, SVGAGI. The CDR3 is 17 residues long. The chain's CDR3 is CASSPRRRLPNTGELFF.

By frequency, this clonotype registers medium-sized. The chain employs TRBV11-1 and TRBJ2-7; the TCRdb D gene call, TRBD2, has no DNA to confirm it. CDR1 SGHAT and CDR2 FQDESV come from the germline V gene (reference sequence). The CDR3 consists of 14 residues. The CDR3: CASKIAGERNEQYF.

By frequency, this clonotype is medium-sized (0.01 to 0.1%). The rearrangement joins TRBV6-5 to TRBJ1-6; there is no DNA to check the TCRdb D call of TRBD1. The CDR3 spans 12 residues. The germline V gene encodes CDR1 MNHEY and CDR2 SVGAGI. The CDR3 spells CASRDRNSPLHF.

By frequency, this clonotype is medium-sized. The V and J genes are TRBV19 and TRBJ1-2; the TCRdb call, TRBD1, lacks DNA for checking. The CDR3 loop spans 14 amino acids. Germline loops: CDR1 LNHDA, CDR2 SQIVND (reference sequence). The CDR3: CASSITGTGDGYTF.

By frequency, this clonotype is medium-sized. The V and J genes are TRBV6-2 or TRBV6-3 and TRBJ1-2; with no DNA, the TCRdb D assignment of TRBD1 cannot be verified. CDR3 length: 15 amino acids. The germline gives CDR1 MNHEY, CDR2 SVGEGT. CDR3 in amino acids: CASRAGVGASDGYTF.

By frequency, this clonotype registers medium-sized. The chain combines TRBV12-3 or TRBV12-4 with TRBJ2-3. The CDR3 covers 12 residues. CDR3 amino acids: CASSSLIDTQYF.

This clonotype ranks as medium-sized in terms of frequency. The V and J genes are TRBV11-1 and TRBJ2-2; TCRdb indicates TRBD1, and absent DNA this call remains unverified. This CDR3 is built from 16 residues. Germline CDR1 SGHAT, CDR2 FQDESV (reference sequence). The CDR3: CASSLAGTMNTGELFF. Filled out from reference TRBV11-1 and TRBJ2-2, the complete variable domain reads EAEVAQSPRYKITEKSQAVAFWCDPISGHATLYWYRQILGQGPELLVQFQDESVVDDSQLPKDRFSAERLKGVDSTLKIQPAELGDSAMYLCASSLAGTMNTGELFFGEGSRLTVL.

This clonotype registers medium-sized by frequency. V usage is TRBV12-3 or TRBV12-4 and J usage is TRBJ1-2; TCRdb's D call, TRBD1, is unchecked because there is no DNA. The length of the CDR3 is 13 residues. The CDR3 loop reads CASSLGQTYGYTF.

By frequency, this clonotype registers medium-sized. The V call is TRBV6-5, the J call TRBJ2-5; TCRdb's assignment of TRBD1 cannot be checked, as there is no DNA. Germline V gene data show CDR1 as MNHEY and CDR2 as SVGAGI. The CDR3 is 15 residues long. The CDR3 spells CASSYPGWGKETQYF.

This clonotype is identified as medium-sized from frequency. The chain's CDR3 is CASSFGAADTGELFF. V gene TRBV12-3 or TRBV12-4 combines with J gene TRBJ2-2; TCRdb's assignment of TRBD2 cannot be checked, as there is no DNA. There are 15 residues in the CDR3.